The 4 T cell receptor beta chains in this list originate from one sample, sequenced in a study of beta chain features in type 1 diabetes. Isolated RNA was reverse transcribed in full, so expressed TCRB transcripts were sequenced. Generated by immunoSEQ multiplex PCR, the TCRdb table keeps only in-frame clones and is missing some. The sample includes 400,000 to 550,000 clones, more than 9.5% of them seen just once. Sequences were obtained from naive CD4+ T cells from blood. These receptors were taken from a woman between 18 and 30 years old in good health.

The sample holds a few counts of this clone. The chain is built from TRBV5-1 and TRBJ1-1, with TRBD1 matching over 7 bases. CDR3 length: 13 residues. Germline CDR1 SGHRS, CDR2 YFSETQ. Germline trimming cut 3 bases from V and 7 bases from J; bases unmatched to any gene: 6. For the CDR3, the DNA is TGCGCCAGCAGCTCCGGGACAGCGAATGAAGCTTTCTTT. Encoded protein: CASSSGTANEAFF. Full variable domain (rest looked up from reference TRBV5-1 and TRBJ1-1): KAGVTQTPRYLIKTRGQQVTLSCSPISGHRSVSWYQQTPGQGLQFLFEYFSETQRNKGNFPGRFSGRQFSNSRSEMNVSTLELGDSALYLCASSSGTANEAFFGQGTRLTVV.

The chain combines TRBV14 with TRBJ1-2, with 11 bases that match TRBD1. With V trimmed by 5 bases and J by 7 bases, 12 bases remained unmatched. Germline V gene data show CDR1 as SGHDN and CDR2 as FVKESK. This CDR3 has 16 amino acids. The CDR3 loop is CASSARLGQGAAGYTF. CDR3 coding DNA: TGTGCCAGCAGCGCACGCCTTGGACAGGGGGCAGCTGGCTACACCTTC.

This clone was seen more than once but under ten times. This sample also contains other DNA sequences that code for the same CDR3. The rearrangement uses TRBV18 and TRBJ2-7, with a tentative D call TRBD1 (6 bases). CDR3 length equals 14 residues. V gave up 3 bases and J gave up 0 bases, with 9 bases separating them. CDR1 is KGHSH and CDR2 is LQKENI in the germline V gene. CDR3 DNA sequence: TGTGCCAGCTCACCGACAGGTAGCTCCTACGAGCAGTACGTC. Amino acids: CASSPTGSSYEQYV.

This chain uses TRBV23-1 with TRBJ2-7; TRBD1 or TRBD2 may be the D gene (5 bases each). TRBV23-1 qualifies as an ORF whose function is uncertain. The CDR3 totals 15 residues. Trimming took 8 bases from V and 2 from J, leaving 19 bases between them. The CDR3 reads CASYFEGIRTYEQYF. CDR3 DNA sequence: TGCGCCAGCTACTTCGAGGGGATCCGCACCTACGAGCAGTACTTC.